This record looks at one T cell receptor (beta chain) sequence and its context. The data originate from a study of blood T cell repertoires in COVID-19. The assay was immunoSEQ multiplex PCR, and TCRdb's table has in-frame clones only and misses some. The data hold roughly 120,000 clones, with 80% to 90% observed a single time. The sequencing input was peripheral blood. The TCR was taken from a man aged 70 or older who had recovered from COVID-19.

DNA for the CDR3: TGTGCCAGCAGTTCCCCACTTACTAGCGGGAGGAGGAATGAGCAGTTCTTC. Translation gives CASSSPLTSGRRNEQFF. The chain is built from TRBV6-2 or TRBV6-3 and TRBJ2-1; 12 positions agree with TRBD2. Germline trimming cut 4 bases from V and 7 bases from J; bases unmatched to any gene: 11. CDR1 is MNHEY, CDR2 SVGEGT, per germline. CDR3 length equals 17 residues.